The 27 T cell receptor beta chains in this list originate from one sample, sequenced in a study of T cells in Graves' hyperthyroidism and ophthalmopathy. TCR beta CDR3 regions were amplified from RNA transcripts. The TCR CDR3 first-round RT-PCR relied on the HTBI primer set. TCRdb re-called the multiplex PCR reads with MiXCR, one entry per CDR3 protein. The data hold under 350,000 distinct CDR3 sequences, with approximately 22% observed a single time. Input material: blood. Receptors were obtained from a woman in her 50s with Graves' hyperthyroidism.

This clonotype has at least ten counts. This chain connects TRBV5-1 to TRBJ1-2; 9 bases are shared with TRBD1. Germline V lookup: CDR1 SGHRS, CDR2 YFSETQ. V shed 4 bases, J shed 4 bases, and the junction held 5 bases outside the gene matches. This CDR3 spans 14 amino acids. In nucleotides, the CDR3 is TGCGCCAGCAGCGGGCAGACAGGGGGCTATGGCTACACCTTC. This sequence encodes CASSGQTGGYGYTF.

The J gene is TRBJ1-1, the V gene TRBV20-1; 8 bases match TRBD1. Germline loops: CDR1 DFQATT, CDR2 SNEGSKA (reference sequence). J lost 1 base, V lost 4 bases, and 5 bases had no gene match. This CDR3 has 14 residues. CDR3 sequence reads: CSATRDRRNTEAFF. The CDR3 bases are TGCAGTGCTACCAGGGACAGGCGGAACACTGAAGCTTTCTTT.

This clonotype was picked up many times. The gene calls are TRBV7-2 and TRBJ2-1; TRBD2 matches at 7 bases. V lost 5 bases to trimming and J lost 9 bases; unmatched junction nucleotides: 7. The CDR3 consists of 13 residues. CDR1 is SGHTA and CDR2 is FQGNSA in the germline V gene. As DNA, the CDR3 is TGTGCCAGCAGCCGGGGGAGGGCAAGTGAGCAGTTCTTC. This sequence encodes CASSRGRASEQFF.

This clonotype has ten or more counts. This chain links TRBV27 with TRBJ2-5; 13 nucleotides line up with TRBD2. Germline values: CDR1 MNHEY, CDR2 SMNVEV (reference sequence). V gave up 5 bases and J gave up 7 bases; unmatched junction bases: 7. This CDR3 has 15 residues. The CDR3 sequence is CASSRTSGSRGTQYF. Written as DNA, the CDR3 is TGTGCCAGCAGTCGGACTAGCGGGAGTAGGGGGACCCAGTACTTC.

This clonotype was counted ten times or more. The CDR3 sequence is CSGTSGSSPVTGELFF. DNA of the CDR3: TGCAGTGGGACTAGCGGGAGTTCCCCGGTCACCGGGGAGCTGTTTTTT. The V call is TRBV20-1, the J call TRBJ2-2; 13 positions agree with TRBD2. Trimming took 7 bases from V and 4 from J; bases not matched to a gene: 9. Per the germline V gene, CDR1 is DFQATT and CDR2 is SNEGSKA (reference sequence). The CDR3 runs to 16 residues.

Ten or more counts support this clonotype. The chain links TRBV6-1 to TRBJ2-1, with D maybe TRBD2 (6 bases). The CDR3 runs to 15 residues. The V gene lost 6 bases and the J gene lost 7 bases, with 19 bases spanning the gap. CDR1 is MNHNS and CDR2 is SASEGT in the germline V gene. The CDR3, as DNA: TGTGCCAGCAGCGACGGAGCGGGCGAACGGAATGAGCAGTTCTTC. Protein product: CASSDGAGERNEQFF.

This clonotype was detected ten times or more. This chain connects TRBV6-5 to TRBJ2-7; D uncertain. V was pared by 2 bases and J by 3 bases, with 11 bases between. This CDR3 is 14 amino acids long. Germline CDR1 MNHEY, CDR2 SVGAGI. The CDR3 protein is CASSYGEAHYEQYF. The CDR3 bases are TGTGCCAGCAGTTACGGGGAAGCGCACTACGAGCAGTACTTC.

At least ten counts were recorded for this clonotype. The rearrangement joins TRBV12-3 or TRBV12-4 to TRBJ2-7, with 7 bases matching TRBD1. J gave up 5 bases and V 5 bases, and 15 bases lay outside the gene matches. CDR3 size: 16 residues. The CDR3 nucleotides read TGTGCCAGCAGTGGCGGGCTCGGGACAGTTTCCGACGAGCAGTACTTC. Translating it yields CASSGGLGTVSDEQYF.

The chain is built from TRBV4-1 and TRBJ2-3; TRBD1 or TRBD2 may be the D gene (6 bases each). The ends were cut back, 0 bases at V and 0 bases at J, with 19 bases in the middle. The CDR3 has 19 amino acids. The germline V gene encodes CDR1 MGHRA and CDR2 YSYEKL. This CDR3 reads CASSQDTGAGDTSTDTQYF. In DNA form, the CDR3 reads TGCGCCAGCAGCCAAGATACGGGGGCAGGGGACACTAGCACAGATACGCAGTATTTT.

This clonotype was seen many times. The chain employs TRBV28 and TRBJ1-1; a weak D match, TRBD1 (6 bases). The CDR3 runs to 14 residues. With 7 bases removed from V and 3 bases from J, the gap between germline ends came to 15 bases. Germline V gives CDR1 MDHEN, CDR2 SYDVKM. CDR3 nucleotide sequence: TGTGCCAGCAAAACTGACCAGGGGCACACTGAAGCTTTCTTT. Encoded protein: CASKTDQGHTEAFF.

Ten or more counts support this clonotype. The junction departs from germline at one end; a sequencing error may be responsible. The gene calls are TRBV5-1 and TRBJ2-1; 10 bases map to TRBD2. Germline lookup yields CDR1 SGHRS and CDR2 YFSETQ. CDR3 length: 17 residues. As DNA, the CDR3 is TGCGCCAGCGGCTTGGATTCCCGGACTAGCGGTTACAATGAGCAGTTCTTC. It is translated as CASGLDSRTSGYNEQFF.

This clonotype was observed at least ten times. The CDR3 sequence: CASSEGYPFTDTQYF. CDR3 sequence (DNA): TGTGCCAGCAGTGAGGGGTATCCCTTCACAGATACGCAGTATTTT. V gene TRBV25-1 combines with J gene TRBJ2-3; D not certain. The germline V and J ends were trimmed by 3 bases and 2 bases, with 12 bases remaining between them. The CDR3 runs 15 residues. From germline, CDR1 is MGHDK and CDR2 SYGVNS.

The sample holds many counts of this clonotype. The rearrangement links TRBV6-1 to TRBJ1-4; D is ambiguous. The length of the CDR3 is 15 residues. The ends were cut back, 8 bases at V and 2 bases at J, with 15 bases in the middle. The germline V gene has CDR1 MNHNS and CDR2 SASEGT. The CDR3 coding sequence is TGTGCCAGCGGGGAGGGTTTGGCGACTAATGAAAAACTGTTTTTT. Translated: CASGEGLATNEKLFF.

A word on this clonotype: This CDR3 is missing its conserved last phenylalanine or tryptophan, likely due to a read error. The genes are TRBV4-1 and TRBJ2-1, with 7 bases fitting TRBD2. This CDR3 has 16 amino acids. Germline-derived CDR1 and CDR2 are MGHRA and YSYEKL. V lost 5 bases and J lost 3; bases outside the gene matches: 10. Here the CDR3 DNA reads TGCGCCAGCAGCTCCGCCCCTAGCGGATTCTACAATGAGCAGTTCCTC. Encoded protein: CASSSAPSGFYNEQFL.

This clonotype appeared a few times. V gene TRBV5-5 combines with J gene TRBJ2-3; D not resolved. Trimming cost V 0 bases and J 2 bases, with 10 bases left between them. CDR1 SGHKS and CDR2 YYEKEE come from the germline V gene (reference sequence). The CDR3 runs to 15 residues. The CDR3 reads CASSLGLPATDTQYF. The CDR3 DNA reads TGTGCCAGCAGCTTGGGACTGCCAGCCACAGATACGCAGTATTTT.

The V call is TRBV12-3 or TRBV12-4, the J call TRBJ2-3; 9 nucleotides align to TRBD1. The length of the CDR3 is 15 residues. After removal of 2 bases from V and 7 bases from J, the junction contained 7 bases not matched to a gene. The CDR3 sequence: CASSLMGTGLYTQYF. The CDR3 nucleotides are TGTGCCAGCAGTTTAATGGGGACAGGGCTTTATACGCAGTATTTT.

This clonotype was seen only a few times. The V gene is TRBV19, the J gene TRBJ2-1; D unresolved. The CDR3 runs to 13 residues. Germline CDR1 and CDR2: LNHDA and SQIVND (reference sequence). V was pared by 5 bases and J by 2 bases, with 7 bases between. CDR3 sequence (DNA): TGTGCCAGTAGTCCAAGGACCTACAATGAGCAGTTCTTC. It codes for CASSPRTYNEQFF.

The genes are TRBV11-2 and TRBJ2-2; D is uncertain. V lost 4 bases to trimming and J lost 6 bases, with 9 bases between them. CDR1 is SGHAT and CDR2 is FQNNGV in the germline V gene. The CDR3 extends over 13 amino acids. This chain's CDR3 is CASSSKRAGELFF. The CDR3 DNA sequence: TGTGCCAGCAGCTCTAAAAGGGCCGGGGAGCTGTTTTTT. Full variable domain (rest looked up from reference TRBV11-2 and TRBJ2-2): EAGVAQSPRYKIIEKRQSVAFWCNPISGHATLYWYQQILGQGPKLLIQFQNNGVVDDSQLPKDRFSAERLKGVDSTLKIQPAKLEDSAVYLCASSSKRAGELFFGEGSRLTVL.

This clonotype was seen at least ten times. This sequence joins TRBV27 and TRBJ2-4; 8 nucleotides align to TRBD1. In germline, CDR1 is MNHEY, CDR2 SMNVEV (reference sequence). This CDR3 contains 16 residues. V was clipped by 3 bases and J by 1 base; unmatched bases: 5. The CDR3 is CASSFTGGLAKNIQYF. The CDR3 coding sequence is TGTGCCAGCAGTTTTACAGGGGGTCTTGCCAAAAACATTCAGTACTTC.

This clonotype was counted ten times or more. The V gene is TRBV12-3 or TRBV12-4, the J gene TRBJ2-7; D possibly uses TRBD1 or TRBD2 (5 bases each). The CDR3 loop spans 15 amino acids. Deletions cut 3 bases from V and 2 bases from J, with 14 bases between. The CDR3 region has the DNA TGTGCCAGCAGTTTCCTCGCTAGAGGGGCCTACGAGCAGTACTTC. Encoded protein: CASSFLARGAYEQYF.

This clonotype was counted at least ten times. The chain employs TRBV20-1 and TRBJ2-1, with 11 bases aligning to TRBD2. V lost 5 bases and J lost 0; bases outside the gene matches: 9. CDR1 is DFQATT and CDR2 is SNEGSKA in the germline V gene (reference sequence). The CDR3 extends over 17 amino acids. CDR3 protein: CSALGLAGGSSYNEQFF. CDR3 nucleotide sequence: TGCAGTGCTTTAGGACTAGCGGGCGGAAGCTCCTACAATGAGCAGTTCTTC.

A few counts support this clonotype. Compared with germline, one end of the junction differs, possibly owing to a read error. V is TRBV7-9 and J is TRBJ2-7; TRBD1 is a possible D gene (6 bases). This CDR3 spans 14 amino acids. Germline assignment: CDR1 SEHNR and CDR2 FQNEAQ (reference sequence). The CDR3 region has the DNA TGTGCCAGCGGCTTAGGACAGTTGGGGGCCGAGCAGTACTTC. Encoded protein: CASGLGQLGAEQYF.

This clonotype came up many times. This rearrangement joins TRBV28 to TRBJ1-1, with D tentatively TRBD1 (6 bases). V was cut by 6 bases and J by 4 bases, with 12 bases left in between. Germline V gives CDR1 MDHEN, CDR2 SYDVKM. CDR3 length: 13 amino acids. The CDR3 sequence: CASSPGGFTEAFF. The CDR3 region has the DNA TGTGCCAGCAGCCCGGGGGGCTTCACTGAAGCTTTCTTT.

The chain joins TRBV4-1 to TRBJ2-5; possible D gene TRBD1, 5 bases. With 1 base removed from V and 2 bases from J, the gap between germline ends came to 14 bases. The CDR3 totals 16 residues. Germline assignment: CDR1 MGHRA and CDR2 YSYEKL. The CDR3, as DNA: TGCGCCAGCAGCCAAGGTCAGGGCGCTGCTCAAGAGACCCAGTACTTC. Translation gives CASSQGQGAAQETQYF.

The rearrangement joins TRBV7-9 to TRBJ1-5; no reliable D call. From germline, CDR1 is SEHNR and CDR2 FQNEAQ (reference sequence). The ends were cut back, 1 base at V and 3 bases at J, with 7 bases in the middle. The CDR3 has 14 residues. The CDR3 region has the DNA TGTGCCAGCAGCTTAGGAGGGCACAATCAGCCCCAGCATTTT. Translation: CASSLGGHNQPQHF. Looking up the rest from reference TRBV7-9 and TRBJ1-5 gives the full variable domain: DTGVSQNPRHKITKRGQNVTFRCDPISEHNRLYWYRQTLGQGPEFLTYFQNEAQLEKSRLLSDRFSAERPKGSFSTLEIQRTEQGDSAMYLCASSLGGHNQPQHFGDGTRLSIL.

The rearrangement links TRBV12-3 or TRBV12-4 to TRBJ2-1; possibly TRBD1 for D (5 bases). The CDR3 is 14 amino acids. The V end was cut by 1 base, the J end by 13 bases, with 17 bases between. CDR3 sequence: CASSLGLYGASQFF. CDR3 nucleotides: TGTGCCAGCAGTTTAGGATTGTATGGGGCTAGTCAGTTCTTC.

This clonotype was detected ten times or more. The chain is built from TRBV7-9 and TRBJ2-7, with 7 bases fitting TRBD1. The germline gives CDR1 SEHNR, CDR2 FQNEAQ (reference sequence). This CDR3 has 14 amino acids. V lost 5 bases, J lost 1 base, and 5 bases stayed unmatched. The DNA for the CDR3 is TGTGCCAGCAGCCCACGACAGGGTTCCTACGAGCAGTACTTC. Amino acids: CASSPRQGSYEQYF.